Listed below are T cell receptor beta chains from one sample, sequenced in a study of blood T cell repertoires in COVID-19. Generated by immunoSEQ multiplex PCR, the TCRdb table keeps only in-frame clones and is missing some. The sample contains 150,000 or so clones, over 70% of which appear only once. The sequencing sample was made of PBMCs or T cells enriched from blood (not recorded which). The receptors were sampled from a man between 65 and 85 years old who had been exposed to COVID-19. CDR3s include the opening cysteine and the closing phenylalanine or tryptophan. A D gene is named only where the DNA matches it firmly.

TRBJ1-5 | TRBV30 | NA | CASSESLSNQPQHF
TRBJ1-3 | TRBV9 | NA | CASSIDAGTLLSGNTIYF
TRBJ1-1 | TRBV7-9 | NA | CASSSRGNTEAFF
TRBJ1-5 | TRBV21-1 | NA | CASSVKAGQGANQPQHF
TRBJ1-1 | TRBV27 | TRBD1 | CASIPGTGMNTEAFF
TRBJ2-1 | TRBV6-1 | TRBD1 | CASSEGAGGSYNEQFF
TRBJ1-5 | TRBV30 | TRBD1 | CAWNRGGNQPQHF
TRBJ2-2 | TRBV12-5 | NA | CASGAQGTGELFF
TRBJ1-1 | TRBV4-1 | NA | CASSQGESGTEAFF
TRBJ2-2 | TRBV11-2 | TRBD1 | CASSFRGYGELFF
TRBJ1-2 | TRBV28 | TRBD1 | CASSGTGSNYGYTF
TRBJ2-2 | TRBV6-7 | TRBD2 | CASRQGGEREGLENTGELFF
TRBJ1-2 | TRBV27 | NA | CASSKDRIYGYTF
TRBJ1-2 | TRBV2 | TRBD1 | CASSGTGLYGYTF
TRBJ1-5 | TRBV30 | TRBD1 | CAWSVTGANQPQHF
TRBJ1-1 | TRBV2 | NA | CASSVGLLNTEAFF
TRBJ1-4 | TRBV7-2 | TRBD1 | CASSLSGGSEKLFF
TRBJ2-1 | TRBV18 | NA | CASSLWTLSYNEQFF
TRBJ2-7 | TRBV2 | NA | CASSKQGGDEQYF
TRBJ1-5 | TRBV19 | NA | CASSIAGREQPQHF
TRBJ1-1 | TRBV6-5 | NA | CASNGVFDTEAFF
TRBJ1-2 | TRBV3-1/TRBV3-2 | TRBD1 | CASSQDHRGNYGYTF
TRBJ1-1 | TRBV5-1 | NA | CASGETGFSTEAFF
TRBJ1-4 | TRBV5-4 | TRBD1 | CASSRWTGGVIGEKLFF
TRBJ2-2 | TRBV7-3 | TRBD2 | CASSFFPTSGGPLEETGELFF
TRBJ1-2 | TRBV18 | NA | CASSPAAGPFNYGYTF
TRBJ2-2 | TRBV28 | TRBD1 | CASSSTGGTGELFF
TRBJ2-1 | TRBV11-3 | NA | CASSLEGVGGLEQFF
TRBJ2-3 | TRBV5-1 | TRBD2 | CASRVDGAGAGDTQYF
TRBJ1-6 | TRBV30 | TRBD1 | CAWKGQGYSPLHF
TRBJ2-2 | TRBV7-6 | NA | CASSSYQPTGELFF
TRBJ2-3 | TRBV3-1/TRBV3-2 | TRBD1 | CASRPRQGAPSTDTQYF
TRBJ1-1 | TRBV12-3/TRBV12-4 | NA | CASSPDTEAFF
TRBJ2-3 | TRBV21-1 | NA | CASSKAGDTDTQYF
TRBJ2-7 | TRBV28 | NA | CASSLMYSLYEQYF
TRBJ2-1 | TRBV6-5 | TRBD1 | CASRTAGGAYNEQFF
TRBJ1-5 | TRBV4-1 | TRBD1 | CASSQDIAGDRVSQPQHF
TRBJ2-3 | TRBV5-1 | TRBD2 | CASRQGLADPTDTQYF
TRBJ2-7 | TRBV2 | NA | CASSDQGQEQYF
TRBJ2-7 | TRBV4-1 | TRBD1 | CASSRGGTGEEQYF
TRBJ1-6 | TRBV19 | NA | CASSTDDNSPLHF
TRBJ2-1 | TRBV30 | NA | CAWGLNEQFF
TRBJ1-5 | TRBV7-9 | NA | CASSLDRAFNQPQHF
TRBJ2-2 | TRBV11-2 | TRBD1 | CASSLGRGTGRTGELFF
TRBJ2-7 | TRBV10-2 | TRBD1 | CASSRPGQGSNEQYF
TRBJ2-5 | TRBV20-1 | NA | CSAPPRETQYF
TRBJ2-7 | TRBV6-5 | TRBD2 | CASSLTSAAFLQYF
TRBJ2-7 | TRBV12-5 | TRBD1 | CASGLTGAHEQYF
TRBJ2-2 | TRBV3-1/TRBV3-2 | TRBD2 | CASSTGGTNTGELFF
TRBJ2-7 | TRBV7-2 | TRBD1 | CASSLASPGQGVEQYF
TRBJ2-7 | TRBV18 | TRBD1 | CASSPLDRAEQYF